Sequencing of this T cell receptor beta chain was carried out in a study of T cell changes during pregnancy in multiple sclerosis. Method: immunoSEQ multiplex PCR; TCRdb's copy keeps in-frame clones and lacks some. The repertoire holds roughly 40,000 clones, with about 92% as singletons. The material was peripheral blood, obtained before pregnancy. This receptor was identified in a female donor with multiple sclerosis, enrolled in a pregnancy study.

In DNA form, the CDR3 reads TGTGCCAGCAGCTTAGAGGTCGGGAGGGAAGAGACCCAGTACTTC. Amino acids: CASSLEVGREETQYF. This chain uses TRBV7-2 with TRBJ2-5; 8 nucleotides match TRBD2. Trimming removed 1 base from V and 3 bases from J; junction bases left unmatched: 4. Germline CDR1 reads SGHTA; CDR2 reads FQGNSA. The CDR3 covers 15 residues.